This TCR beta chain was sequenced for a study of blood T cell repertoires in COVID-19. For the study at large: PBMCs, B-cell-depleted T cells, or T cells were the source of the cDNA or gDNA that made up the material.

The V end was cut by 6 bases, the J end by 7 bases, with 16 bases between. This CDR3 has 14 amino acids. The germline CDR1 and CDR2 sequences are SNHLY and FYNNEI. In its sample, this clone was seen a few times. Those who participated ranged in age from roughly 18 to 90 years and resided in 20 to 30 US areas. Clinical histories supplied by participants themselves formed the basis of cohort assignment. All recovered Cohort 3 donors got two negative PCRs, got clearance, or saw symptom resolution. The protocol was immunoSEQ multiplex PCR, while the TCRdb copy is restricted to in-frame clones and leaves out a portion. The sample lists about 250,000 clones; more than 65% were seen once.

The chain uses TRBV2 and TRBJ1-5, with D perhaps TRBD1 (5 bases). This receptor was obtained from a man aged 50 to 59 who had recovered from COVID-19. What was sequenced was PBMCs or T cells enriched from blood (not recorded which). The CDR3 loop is CASRDDRWGQPQHF. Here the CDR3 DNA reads TGTGCCAGCAGGGACGACAGATGGGGACAGCCCCAGCATTTT. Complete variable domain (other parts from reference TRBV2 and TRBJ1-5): EPEVTQTPSHQVTQMGQEVILRCVPISNHLYFYWYRQILGQKVEFLVSFYNNEISEKSEIFDDQFSVERPDGSNFTLKIRSTKLEDSAMYFCASRDDRWGQPQHFGDGTRLSIL.